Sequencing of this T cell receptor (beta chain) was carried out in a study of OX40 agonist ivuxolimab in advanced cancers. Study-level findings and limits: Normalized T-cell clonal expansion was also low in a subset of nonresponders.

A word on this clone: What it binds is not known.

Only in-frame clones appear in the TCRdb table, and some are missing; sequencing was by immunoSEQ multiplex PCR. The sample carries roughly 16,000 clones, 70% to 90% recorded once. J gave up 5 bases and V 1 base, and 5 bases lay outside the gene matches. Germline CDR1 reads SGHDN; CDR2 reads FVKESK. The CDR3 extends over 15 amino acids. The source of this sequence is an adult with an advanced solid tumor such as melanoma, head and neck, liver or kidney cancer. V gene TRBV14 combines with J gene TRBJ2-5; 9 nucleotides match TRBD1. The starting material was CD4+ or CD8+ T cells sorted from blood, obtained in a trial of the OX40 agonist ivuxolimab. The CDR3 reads CASSQGTGVWETQYF. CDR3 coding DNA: TGTGCCAGCAGCCAAGGGACAGGGGTCTGGGAGACCCAGTACTTC.